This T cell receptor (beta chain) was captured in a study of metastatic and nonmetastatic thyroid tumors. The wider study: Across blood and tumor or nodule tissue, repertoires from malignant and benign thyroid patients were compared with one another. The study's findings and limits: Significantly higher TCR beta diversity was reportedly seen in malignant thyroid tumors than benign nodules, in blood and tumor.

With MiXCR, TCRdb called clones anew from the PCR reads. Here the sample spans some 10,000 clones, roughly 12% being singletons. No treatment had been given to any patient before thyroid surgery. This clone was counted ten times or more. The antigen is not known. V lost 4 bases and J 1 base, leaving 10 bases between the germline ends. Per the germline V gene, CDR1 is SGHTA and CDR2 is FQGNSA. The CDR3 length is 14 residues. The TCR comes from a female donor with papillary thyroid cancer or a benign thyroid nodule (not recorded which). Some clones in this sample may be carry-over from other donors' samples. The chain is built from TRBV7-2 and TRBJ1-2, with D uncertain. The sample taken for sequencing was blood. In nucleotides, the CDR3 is TGTGCCAGCAGCTCCCCGGGCCTTAACTATGGCTACACCTTC. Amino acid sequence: CASSSPGLNYGYTF. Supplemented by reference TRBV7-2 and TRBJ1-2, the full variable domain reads GAGVSQSPSNKVTEKGKDVELRCDPISGHTALYWYRQSLGQGLEFLIYFQGNSAPDKSGLPSDRFSAERTGGSVSTLTIQRTQQEDSAVYLCASSSPGLNYGYTFGSGTRLTVV.